The source of this T cell receptor beta chain is a study of control samples from healthy donors and cancer patients. Measured with immunoSEQ multiplex PCR; TCRdb has only the in-frame clones, and not every one. The sample has 180,000 or so clones; 90% to 95% are singletons. Sequenced sample: blood. The source of this sequence is a woman aged 55-70 years in good health.

The chain's CDR3 is CASSVVGGDGETQYF. The CDR3 DNA sequence: TGTGCCAGCAGCGTAGTGGGAGGGGATGGAGAGACCCAGTACTTC. The chain combines TRBV9 with TRBJ2-5; TRBD2 matches at 7 bases. From germline, CDR1 is SGDLS and CDR2 YYNGEE. The CDR3 consists of 15 residues. V lost 0 bases, J lost 4 bases, and 6 bases stayed unmatched.